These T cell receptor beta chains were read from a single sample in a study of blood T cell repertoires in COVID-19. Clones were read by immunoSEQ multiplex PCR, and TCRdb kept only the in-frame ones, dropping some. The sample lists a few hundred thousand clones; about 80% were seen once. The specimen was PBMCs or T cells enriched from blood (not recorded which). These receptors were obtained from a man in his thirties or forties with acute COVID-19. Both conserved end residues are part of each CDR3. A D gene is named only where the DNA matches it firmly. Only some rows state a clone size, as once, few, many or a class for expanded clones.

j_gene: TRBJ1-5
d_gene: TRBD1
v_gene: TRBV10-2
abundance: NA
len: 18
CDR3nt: TGCGCCAGCAGTGACCCCGGGACAGGGGGCTCTTGGCATCAGCCCCAGCATTTT
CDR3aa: CASSDPGTGGSWHQPQHF

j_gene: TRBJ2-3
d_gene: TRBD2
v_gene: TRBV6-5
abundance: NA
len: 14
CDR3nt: TGTGCCAGCAGGGGACTAGCGGGAGTAGATACGCAGTATTTT
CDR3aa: CASRGLAGVDTQYF

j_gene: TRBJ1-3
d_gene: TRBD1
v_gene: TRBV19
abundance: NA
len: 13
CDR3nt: TGTGCCAGTACTCCGACAGGGAGAAACACCATATATTTT
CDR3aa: CASTPTGRNTIYF

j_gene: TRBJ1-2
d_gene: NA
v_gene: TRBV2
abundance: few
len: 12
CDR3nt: TGTGCCAGCAGCGGCGGCCCAGAGATATACACCTTC
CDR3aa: CASSGGPEIYTF

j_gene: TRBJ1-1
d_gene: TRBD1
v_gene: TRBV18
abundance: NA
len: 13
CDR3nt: TGTGCCAGCTCACCTTCGGCTCAGGGGGTGGCTTTCTTT
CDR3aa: CASSPSAQGVAFF

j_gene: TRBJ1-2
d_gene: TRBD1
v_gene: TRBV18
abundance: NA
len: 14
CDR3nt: TGTGCCAGCTCACCGGGACAGGGGGCAGATGGCTACACCTTC
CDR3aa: CASSPGQGADGYTF

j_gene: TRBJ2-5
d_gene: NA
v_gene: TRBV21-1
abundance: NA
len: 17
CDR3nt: TGTGCCCTCCTAGGGGGTACTAGCGGGAGAGGACAAGAGACCCAGTACTTC
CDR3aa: CALLGGTSGRGQETQYF

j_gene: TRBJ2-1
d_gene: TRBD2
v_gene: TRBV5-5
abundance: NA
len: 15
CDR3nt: TGTGCCAGCAGCTCGACCGGGACTAGCGGCAATGAGCAGTTCTTC
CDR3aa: CASSSTGTSGNEQFF

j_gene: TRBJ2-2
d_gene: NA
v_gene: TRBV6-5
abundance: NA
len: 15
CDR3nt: TGTGCCAGCCTGGAGGGCGGTTCGGGCACCGGGGAGCTGTTTTTT
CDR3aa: CASLEGGSGTGELFF

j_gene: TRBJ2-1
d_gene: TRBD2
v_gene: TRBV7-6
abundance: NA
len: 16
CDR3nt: TGTGCCAGCAGCCCTCGGGCGGGGGGGCAGTACAATGAGCAGTTCTTC
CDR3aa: CASSPRAGGQYNEQFF

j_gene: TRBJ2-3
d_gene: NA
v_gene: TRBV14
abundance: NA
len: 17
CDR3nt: TGTGCCAGCAGCCACGACCCCCCAGGGGCAGGAACAGATACGCAGTATTTT
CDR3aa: CASSHDPPGAGTDTQYF

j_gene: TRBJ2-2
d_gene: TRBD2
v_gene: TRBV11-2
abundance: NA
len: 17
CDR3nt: TGTGCCAGCAGCTATTCTCATCGACTAGCGGGGGTCGGGGAGCTGTTTTTT
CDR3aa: CASSYSHRLAGVGELFF

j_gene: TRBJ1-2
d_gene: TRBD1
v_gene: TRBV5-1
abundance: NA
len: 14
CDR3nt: TGCGCCAGCAGCCGACAGGGGGCTAACTATGGCTACACCTTC
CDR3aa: CASSRQGANYGYTF

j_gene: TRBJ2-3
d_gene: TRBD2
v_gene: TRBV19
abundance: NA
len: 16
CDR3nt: TGTGCCAGCAAGACTAGCGGGAGTCGTGGCACAGATACGCAGTATTTT
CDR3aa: CASKTSGSRGTDTQYF

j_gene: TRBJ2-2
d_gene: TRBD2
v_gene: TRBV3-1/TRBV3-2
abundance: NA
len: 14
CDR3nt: TGTGCCAGCAGCCGCGGGGGGATCACCGGGGAGCTGTTTTTT
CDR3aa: CASSRGGITGELFF

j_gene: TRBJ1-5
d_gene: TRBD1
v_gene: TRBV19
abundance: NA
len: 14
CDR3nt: TGTGCCAGTAGTATCGGGACAGTACATCAGCCCCAGCATTTT
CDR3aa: CASSIGTVHQPQHF